This T cell receptor (beta chain) was identified in a study of read filtering for tumor transcriptome and immune sequencing. As for the study in general: DNase treatment preceded whole-transcriptome library preparation. RNA-seq yielded only about 75 to 1,300 TCR reads, IR-seq about 4 to 11 million.

A note on this clonotype: Its antigen remains unknown. Just one base apart from a much larger clone, this may be a read error.

This library used roughly 400 ng RNA and molecular barcoded adaptors spanning alpha/delta and beta/gamma chains. TCRdb processed the reads anew with MiXCR; each CDR3 protein has one entry. The sample contains approximately 90,000 distinct CDR3 sequences, 20% to 25% of which appear only once. Sampling of bone marrow took place during active disease in every patient. CDR1 MDHEN and CDR2 SYDVKM come from the germline V gene. V lost 5 bases and J 7 bases, leaving 11 bases between the germline ends. This CDR3 comprises 12 residues. Broader study findings: Sorted CD138-negative bone marrow cells were not purified T cells.

The chain couples TRBV28 to TRBJ2-5; no clear D gene. This receptor was taken from a donor at least 40 years old with multiple myeloma. Material for sequencing was a population of CD138-negative cells sorted from bone marrow. The CDR3 loop reads CASSPLWGTQYF. In DNA form, the CDR3 reads TGTGCCAGCAGTCCCCTTTGGGGGACCCAGTACTTC.